This T cell receptor (beta chain) derives from a study of cytomegalovirus exposure and HLA in healthy donors. PCR used 60 Vbeta primers and 13 Jbeta primers. Repertoires were generated with immunoSEQ multiplex PCR, while TCRdb's copy carries only in-frame clones and drops some. The sample contains more than 130,000 clones, 70% to 75% of which appear only once. The V gene end was trimmed by 7 bases and the J gene end by 3 bases; junction bases not matched to a gene: 4. The CDR3 is 14 amino acids. Germline V CDR1 and CDR2: SQVTM, ANQGSEA. The sample comprised PBMCs. The V call is TRBV29-1, the J call TRBJ2-1; TRBD2 matches 12 bases. The clonotype comes from a human donor in good health. The CDR3 loop is CSERLAGDYNEQFF. The CDR3 bases are TGCAGCGAAAGACTAGCGGGGGACTACAATGAGCAGTTCTTC.